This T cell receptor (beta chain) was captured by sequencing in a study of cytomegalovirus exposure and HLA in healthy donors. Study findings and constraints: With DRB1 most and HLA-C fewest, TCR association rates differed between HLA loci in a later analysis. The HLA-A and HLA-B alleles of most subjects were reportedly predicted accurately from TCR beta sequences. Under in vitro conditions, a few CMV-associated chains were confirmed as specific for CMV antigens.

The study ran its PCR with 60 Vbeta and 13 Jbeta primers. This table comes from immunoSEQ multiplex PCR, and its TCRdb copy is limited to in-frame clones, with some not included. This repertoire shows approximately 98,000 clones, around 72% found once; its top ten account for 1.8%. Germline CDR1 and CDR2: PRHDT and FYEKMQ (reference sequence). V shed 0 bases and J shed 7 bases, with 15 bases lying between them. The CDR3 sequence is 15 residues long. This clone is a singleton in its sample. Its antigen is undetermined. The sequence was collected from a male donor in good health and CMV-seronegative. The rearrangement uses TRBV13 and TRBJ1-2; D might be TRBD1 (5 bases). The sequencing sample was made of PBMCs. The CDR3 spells CASSLGGQGLGGYTF. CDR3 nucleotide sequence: TGTGCCAGCAGCTTAGGCGGGCAGGGTCTGGGTGGCTACACCTTC.